The 27 T cell receptor beta chains reported below all come from one sample, sequenced in a study of cytomegalovirus exposure and HLA in healthy donors. In the PCR, 60 Vbeta and 13 Jbeta primers were used. Assay: immunoSEQ multiplex PCR; the TCRdb copy retains only in-frame clones and omits some. Among 100,000 to 150,000 clones listed, roughly 15% were seen once. The sample taken for sequencing was PBMCs. These receptors all stem from a female donor in good health and CMV-seropositive.

This clone was detected many times. V and J are TRBV30 and TRBJ1-5; D not certain. The CDR3 extends over 13 amino acids. CDR1 is GTSNPN and CDR2 is SVGIG in the germline V gene (reference sequence). V was pared by 2 bases and J by 4 bases, with 9 bases between. In nucleotides, the CDR3 is TGTGCCTGGAGTACCCGGGAAAATCAGCCCCAGCATTTT. Its protein is CAWSTRENQPQHF.

This clone was recorded a few times. The chain employs TRBV28 and TRBJ2-5, with D possibly being TRBD2 (6 bases). The CDR3 consists of 13 residues. Trimming took off 6 bases at V and 0 bases at J, with 8 bases between the two ends. Germline lookup yields CDR1 MDHEN and CDR2 SYDVKM. This CDR3 is CASRSGYQETQYF. The CDR3 nucleotides read TGTGCCAGCAGGAGCGGGTACCAAGAGACCCAGTACTTC.

This sequence joins TRBV5-6 and TRBJ2-7; no clear D gene. This CDR3 is built from 16 residues. The V and J ends lost 2 bases and 5 bases respectively, with 20 bases between them. Germline V gene lookup returns CDR1 SGHDT and CDR2 YYEEEE. CDR3 loop: CASSFFSRVVGDEQYF. The DNA of the CDR3 is TGTGCCAGCAGCTTCTTTTCTCGCGTTGTGGGCGACGAGCAGTACTTC.

This clone appeared a few times. J is TRBJ2-7 and V is TRBV30; 7 bases match TRBD1. CDR1 and CDR2 from the germline V gene are GTSNPN and SVGIG (reference sequence). The CDR3 length is 14 residues. The V and J ends lost 4 bases and 3 bases, in that order; junction bases with no gene match: 9. In nucleotides, the CDR3 is TGTGCCTGGAATCTACAGGGGACGGGCTACGAGCAGTACTTC. Amino acids: CAWNLQGTGYEQYF.

There are a few counts of this clone. This chain links TRBV6-1 with TRBJ1-1, with a tentative D call TRBD1 (5 bases). The V end was cut by 10 bases, the J end by 1 base, with 19 bases between. Germline CDR1 reads MNHNS; CDR2 reads SASEGT. CDR3 size: 15 residues. The CDR3 nucleotides read TGTGCCAATACCCTTGGGGGGGTTTCGAACACTGAAGCTTTCTTT. Translation gives CANTLGGVSNTEAFF.

V usage is TRBV10-3 and J usage is TRBJ2-5; 8 bases align to TRBD1. CDR3 size: 14 residues. V gave up 5 bases and J gave up 3 bases; unmatched junction bases: 5. Per germline, CDR1 ENHRY and CDR2 SYGVKD. CDR3 nucleotides: TGTGCCATCAGTCCGGGACAGGCGGAAGAGACCCAGTACTTC. As protein: CAISPGQAEETQYF.

This clone showed up just a few times. This chain uses TRBV4-1 with TRBJ1-2; D possibly corresponds to TRBD1 (5 bases). Germline V lookup: CDR1 MGHRA, CDR2 YSYEKL. The V end was cut by 5 bases, the J end by 3 bases, with 13 bases between. There are 14 residues in the CDR3. The CDR3 bases are TGCGCCAGCAGCTTCAACGGAGGGGACTATGGCTACACCTTC. It is translated as CASSFNGGDYGYTF.

The CDR3 region is CASSLGGATFSGYTF. In DNA form, the CDR3 reads TGTGCCAGCAGCCTCGGCGGGGCGACCTTTAGTGGCTACACCTTC. This sequence joins TRBV7-9 and TRBJ1-2; a weak D match, TRBD1 (5 bases). Deletions cut 5 bases from V and 7 bases from J, with 20 bases between. Germline CDR1 reads SEHNR; CDR2 reads FQNEAQ (reference sequence). The length of the CDR3 is 15 residues.

J is TRBJ2-3 and V is TRBV29-1; the D gene is possibly TRBD1 (5 bases). The CDR3 has 13 residues. V dropped 0 bases and J dropped 4 bases, with 8 bases sitting between them. Per germline, CDR1 SQVTM and CDR2 ANQGSEA. CDR3 residues: CSVEDRAPDTQYF. Written as DNA, the CDR3 is TGCAGCGTTGAAGACAGGGCCCCAGATACGCAGTATTTT.

The V gene is TRBV25-1, the J gene TRBJ1-5, with D possibly being TRBD1 (6 bases). Germline V gives CDR1 MGHDK, CDR2 SYGVNS. Trimming shortened V by 7 bases and J by 8 bases, and 24 bases separated the two germline ends. The CDR3 covers 16 residues. The CDR3 here is CASTPLRTAGRKPQHF. CDR3 nucleotides: TGTGCCAGCACCCCCCTCCGGACAGCCGGCAGGAAGCCCCAGCATTTT.

The chain has TRBV10-3 and TRBJ2-1, with 12 bases identical to TRBD2. V lost 8 bases and J lost 6; bases outside the gene matches: 5. Germline loops: CDR1 ENHRY, CDR2 SYGVKD. This CDR3 region has 14 residues. CDR3 sequence (DNA): TGTGCCATCCAACGGACTAGCGGGATCAATGAGCAGTTCTTC. It encodes CAIQRTSGINEQFF.

The rearrangement joins TRBV29-1 to TRBJ2-4, with 7 positions matching TRBD2. This CDR3 has 16 residues. J was trimmed by 0 bases and V by 7 bases; bases with no gene match: 12. In germline, CDR1 is SQVTM, CDR2 ANQGSEA. The DNA for the CDR3 is TGCAGCGCCCTCGGGGGGTGGCCTATAGCCAAAAACATTCAGTACTTC. Amino acid sequence: CSALGGWPIAKNIQYF.

This clone was picked up a small number of times. The chain has TRBV7-9 and TRBJ1-1; 7 bases match TRBD1. V shed 7 bases, J shed 1 base, and the junction held 9 bases outside the gene matches. The CDR3 is 15 residues long. The germline V gene has CDR1 SEHNR and CDR2 FQNEAQ (reference sequence). CDR3 sequence (DNA): TGTGCCAGCACTCCACCGACAGGGCGGAACACTGAAGCTTTCTTT. It encodes CASTPPTGRNTEAFF.

This clone has only a few counts. The V gene is TRBV11-2, the J gene TRBJ2-7; 7 positions match TRBD1. The V segment lost 5 bases and the J segment 0 bases; nucleotides outside the gene matches: 4. This CDR3 is built from 14 residues. Germline CDR1 SGHAT, CDR2 FQNNGV. DNA for the CDR3: TGTGCCAGCAGCATCTGGACAGGCTCCTACGAGCAGTACTTC. This sequence encodes CASSIWTGSYEQYF.

V gene TRBV27 combines with J gene TRBJ1-2, with TRBD1 matching 7 bases. From germline, CDR1 is MNHEY and CDR2 SMNVEV (reference sequence). The CDR3 contains 15 residues. V shed 6 bases and J 7 bases; nucleotides not matched to a gene: 14. CDR3 region: CASRPTGRGLGGYTF. Written as DNA, the CDR3 is TGTGCCAGCAGGCCCACGGGTAGGGGGCTTGGTGGCTACACCTTC.

The V gene is TRBV6-4, the J gene TRBJ2-7; a possible D gene is TRBD2 (5 bases). V was cut by 2 bases and J by 6 bases, with 17 bases left in between. Germline V CDR1 and CDR2: MRHNA, SNTAGT. The CDR3 runs 15 residues. The chain's CDR3 is CASSDRAGHMGEQYF. The DNA of the CDR3 is TGTGCCAGCAGTGACAGGGCGGGCCATATGGGCGAGCAGTACTTC.

J is TRBJ1-6 and V is TRBV6-6, with D maybe TRBD1 (5 bases). Trimming cost V 2 bases and J 7 bases, with 9 bases left between them. Per the germline V gene, CDR1 is MNHNY and CDR2 is SVGAGI (reference sequence). The CDR3 is made up of 14 amino acids. The CDR3 DNA is TGTGCCAGCAGTTACCTCAGGGTAAATTCACCCCTCCACTTT. Residues: CASSYLRVNSPLHF.

This chain connects TRBV7-9 to TRBJ1-1; 8 bases align to TRBD1. V dropped 4 bases and J dropped 3; count of bases not matched to a gene: 10. The CDR3 contains 16 residues. Germline CDR1 reads SEHNR; CDR2 reads FQNEAQ (reference sequence). The CDR3 DNA follows: TGTGCCAGCAGCTCGGAAGAACAGGGGGTCTACACTGAAGCTTTCTTT. Its protein product is CASSSEEQGVYTEAFF.

This clone has just a few counts. The V and J genes are TRBV6-6 and TRBJ2-1; D not resolved. The germline V and J ends were trimmed by 6 bases and 11 bases, with 17 bases remaining between them. This CDR3 is built from 13 residues. The germline CDR1 and CDR2 sequences are MNHNY and SVGAGI (reference sequence). The chain's CDR3 is CASRPNEELQQFF. The CDR3 DNA reads TGTGCCAGCAGACCTAACGAAGAACTACAGCAGTTCTTC.

V is TRBV6-5 and J is TRBJ1-4, with TRBD1 as a possible D gene (5 bases). The V end was cut by 5 bases, the J end by 4 bases, with 11 bases between. Germline V gives CDR1 MNHEY, CDR2 SVGAGI. This CDR3 region has 14 residues. CDR3 residues: CASSQGVYNEKLFF. The CDR3 coding sequence is TGTGCCAGCAGTCAAGGGGTGTATAATGAAAAACTGTTTTTT.

The rearrangement uses TRBV6-1 and TRBJ2-7; D remains unclear. Trimming cost V 4 bases and J 3 bases, with 10 bases left between them. From germline, CDR1 is MNHNS and CDR2 SASEGT. The CDR3 loop spans 13 amino acids. The CDR3 DNA is TGTGCCAGCAGTGTGTACAGAAACTACGAGCAGTACTTC. Translated: CASSVYRNYEQYF.

The rearrangement uses TRBV10-1 and TRBJ2-7; D unresolved. This CDR3 has 11 residues. Per the germline V gene, CDR1 is WNHNN and CDR2 is SYGVQD (reference sequence). The V end lost 4 bases, the J end lost 6 bases, and 7 bases lay between the germline ends. The CDR3 DNA is TGCGCCAGCAGTGCAGGTGGCGAGCAGTACTTC. Its protein product is CASSAGGEQYF.

There are a few counts of this clone. This chain joins TRBV28 and TRBJ2-3; D might be TRBD1 (5 bases). This CDR3 comprises 15 residues. Germline CDR1 reads MDHEN; CDR2 reads SYDVKM. The ends were cut back, 2 bases at V and 4 bases at J, with 13 bases in the middle. The CDR3 spells CASSLKGYDADTQYF. CDR3 nucleotides: TGTGCCAGCAGTTTAAAGGGGTATGACGCAGATACGCAGTATTTT.

The chain joins TRBV28 to TRBJ1-2; D call uncertain. Germline CDR1 is MDHEN and CDR2 is SYDVKM. The germline V and J ends were trimmed by 4 bases and 2 bases, with 5 bases remaining between them. The CDR3 has 12 amino acids. The CDR3: CASSYSNYGYTF. CDR3 coding DNA: TGTGCCAGCAGTTACTCCAACTATGGCTACACCTTC.

The chain couples TRBV10-3 to TRBJ2-7, with D possibly being TRBD1 (6 bases). The V end lost 4 bases, the J end lost 3 bases, and 13 bases lay between the germline ends. This CDR3 has 14 amino acids. Germline V gene sequence: CDR1 ENHRY, CDR2 SYGVKD. The CDR3 region is CAISASGENYEQYF. The DNA of the CDR3 is TGTGCCATCAGTGCTTCAGGGGAGAACTACGAGCAGTACTTC.

This clone was recorded a few times. The chain recombines TRBV7-9 with TRBJ2-3, with D possibly TRBD1 on 5 matching bases. V gave up 1 base and J gave up 5 bases, with 16 bases separating them. The CDR3 covers 16 residues. The V gene's germline CDR1 is SEHNR and CDR2 FQNEAQ (reference sequence). The CDR3 region is CASSLGSGLSKDTQYF. CDR3 in DNA: TGTGCCAGCAGCTTAGGGTCAGGGCTGTCTAAAGATACGCAGTATTTT.

This clone appeared a few times. This chain links TRBV9 with TRBJ1-6; 7 bases match TRBD1. Germline CDR1 SGDLS, CDR2 YYNGEE. Trimming removed 3 bases from V and 10 bases from J; junction bases left unmatched: 4. The CDR3 length is 13 residues. Here the CDR3 DNA reads TGTGCCAGCAGCGCACTACAGGGGTCACCCCTCCACTTT. Protein: CASSALQGSPLHF. The entire variable domain, with the rest obtained from reference TRBV9 and TRBJ1-6, is as follows: DSGVTQTPKHLITATGQRVTLRCSPRSGDLSVYWYQQSLDQGLQFLIQYYNGEERAKGNILERFSAQQFPDLHSELNLSSLELGDSALYFCASSALQGSPLHFGNGTRLTVT.